This entry lists 10 T cell receptor beta chains sequenced from one sample in a study of blood T cell repertoires in COVID-19. Assay: immunoSEQ multiplex PCR; the TCRdb copy retains only in-frame clones and omits some. The data contain approximately 210,000 clones, around four fifths of them singletons. Sequenced input: peripheral blood. Receptor source: a young man with active or convalescent COVID-19.

The chain combines TRBV19 with TRBJ1-4; D possibly corresponds to TRBD1 (6 bases). CDR3 length: 13 amino acids. Per the germline V gene, CDR1 is LNHDA and CDR2 is SQIVND (reference sequence). Trimming pared 5 bases from V and 4 bases from J, leaving 8 bases between. The CDR3 DNA reads as TGTGCCAGTAGTCCACAGGGTAATGAAAAACTGTTTTTT. It codes for CASSPQGNEKLFF.

V is TRBV7-3 and J is TRBJ2-3, with 9 nucleotides matching TRBD1. CDR3 length: 16 amino acids. Germline V CDR1 and CDR2: SGHTA, FQGTGA. The V and J ends lost 4 bases and 1 base, in that order; junction bases with no gene match: 6. CDR3 in DNA: TGTGCCAGCAGCTCGGGGGACAGGGTGGGCACAGATACGCAGTATTTT. Its protein product is CASSSGDRVGTDTQYF. The full variable domain, rest sourced from reference TRBV7-3 and TRBJ2-3, is GAGVSQTPSNKVTEKGKYVELRCDPISGHTALYWYRQSLGQGPEFLIYFQGTGAADDSGLPNDRFFAVRPEGSVSTLKIQRTERGDSAVYLCASSSGDRVGTDTQYFGPGTRLTVL.

The table lists this clone with a count of one. The chain recombines TRBV7-9 with TRBJ2-7; TRBD1 might be the D (6 bases). Germline V gene sequence: CDR1 SEHNR, CDR2 FQNEAQ (reference sequence). This CDR3 is built from 11 residues. V lost 10 bases and J 2 bases, leaving 9 bases between the germline ends. The CDR3 DNA follows: TGTGCCACCTCAGGGGCCTACGAGCAGTACTTC. It specifies CATSGAYEQYF.

The chain couples TRBV10-3 to TRBJ2-3; the match to TRBD1 covers 7 bases. CDR1 and CDR2 (germline): ENHRY, SYGVKD. This CDR3 is 16 amino acids long. Losses at the gene ends were 4 bases for V and 2 bases for J; bases not matched to a gene: 9. Written as DNA, the CDR3 is TGTGCCATCAGTGTAGCGAGACAGGGCCCCACAGATACGCAGTATTTT. This translates into CAISVARQGPTDTQYF.

V and J are TRBV4-1 and TRBJ2-2; TRBD2 matches at 9 bases. With V trimmed by 2 bases and J by 6 bases, 10 bases remained unmatched. Germline CDR1 reads MGHRA; CDR2 reads YSYEKL. The CDR3 runs 17 residues. CDR3 sequence: CASSQLASGIESGELFF. As DNA, the CDR3 is TGCGCCAGCAGCCAACTGGCTAGCGGGATAGAATCCGGGGAGCTGTTTTTT.

The chain joins TRBV9 to TRBJ2-1, with 8 bases matching TRBD2. CDR1 and CDR2 (germline): SGDLS, YYNGEE. The CDR3 is made up of 15 amino acids. V lost 4 bases to trimming and J lost 7 bases; unmatched junction nucleotides: 10. The chain's CDR3 is CASSPRSGGPNEQFF. The CDR3 bases are TGTGCCAGCAGCCCCCGGTCGGGAGGGCCGAATGAGCAGTTCTTC. Together with reference TRBV9 and TRBJ2-1, the CDR3 gives the full variable domain: DSGVTQTPKHLITATGQRVTLRCSPRSGDLSVYWYQQSLDQGLQFLIQYYNGEERAKGNILERFSAQQFPDLHSELNLSSLELGDSALYFCASSPRSGGPNEQFFGPGTRLTVL.

J is TRBJ2-3 and V is TRBV9; possible D gene TRBD2, 6 bases. V was shortened by 3 bases and J by 7 bases, with 9 bases between the two germline ends. Germline V gene data show CDR1 as SGDLS and CDR2 as YYNGEE. The CDR3 loop spans 12 amino acids. CDR3 in amino acids: CASSEGGNTQYF. As DNA, the CDR3 is TGTGCCAGCAGCGAGGGAGGAAATACGCAGTATTTT.

This rearrangement joins TRBV28 to TRBJ1-5, with TRBD1 matching over 9 bases. Germline trimming cut 2 bases from V and 7 bases from J; bases unmatched to any gene: 9. The CDR3 sequence is 16 residues long. Germline CDR1 is MDHEN and CDR2 is SYDVKM. The CDR3 loop is CASSLIPGQGVQPQHF. CDR3 sequence (DNA): TGTGCCAGCAGTTTAATTCCGGGACAGGGTGTACAGCCCCAGCATTTT.

The chain recombines TRBV12-3 or TRBV12-4 with TRBJ2-1; no clear D. V dropped 1 base and J dropped 10 bases, with 8 bases sitting between them. The CDR3 loop spans 12 amino acids. The CDR3 sequence is CASSLGPGEQFF. CDR3 DNA: TGTGCCAGCAGTTTAGGCCCAGGCGAGCAGTTCTTC.

The chain carries TRBV9 and TRBJ2-1; 9 nucleotides line up with TRBD1. Germline trimming cut 2 bases from V and 8 bases from J; bases unmatched to any gene: 11. From germline, CDR1 is SGDLS and CDR2 YYNGEE. CDR3 size: 16 residues. CDR3 amino acids: CASSVSGTGSRHEQFF. The DNA for the CDR3 is TGTGCCAGCAGCGTGTCCGGGACAGGGAGCCGTCATGAGCAGTTCTTC.